These T cell receptor beta chains were read from a single sample in a study of cytomegalovirus exposure and HLA in healthy donors. Libraries were prepared by immunoSEQ multiplex PCR; TCRdb keeps only in-frame clonotypes and omits some of them. Its listing shows around 33,000 clones. Sequenced material: PBMCs. Every receptor here comes from a middle-aged woman in good health and CMV-seropositive. Both conserved end residues are part of each CDR3. D genes are given only for firm matches.

D gene: TRBD1
V gene: TRBV5-5
J gene: TRBJ2-2
CDR3 protein: CASSPRTGRNTGELFF
CDR3 DNA: TGTGCCAGCAGCCCGAGGACAGGACGGAACACCGGGGAGCTGTTTTTT

D gene: TRBD1
V gene: TRBV5-1
J gene: TRBJ1-4
CDR3 protein: CASSQGQGLDEKLFF
CDR3 DNA: TGCGCCAGCAGCCAGGGACAGGGTTTGGATGAAAAACTGTTTTTT

D gene: TRBD1
V gene: TRBV15
J gene: TRBJ1-2
CDR3 protein: CATSKRWQGDCTF
CDR3 DNA: TGTGCCACCAGCAAAAGGTGGCAGGGGGATTGCACCTTC

D gene: .
V gene: TRBV10-3
J gene: TRBJ1-2
CDR3 protein: CAISDVSGYTF
CDR3 DNA: TGTGCCATCAGTGATGTCTCCGGCTACACCTTC

D gene: .
V gene: TRBV27
J gene: TRBJ1-2
CDR3 protein: CASSSRGSYTF
CDR3 DNA: TGTGCCAGCAGTTCCAGGGGTTCCTACACCTTC

D gene: TRBD1
V gene: TRBV7-7
J gene: TRBJ1-1
CDR3 protein: CASSKDRGTEDFF
CDR3 DNA: TGTGCTAGCAGCAAGGACAGGGGCACTGAAGATTTCTTT

D gene: .
V gene: TRBV7-3
J gene: TRBJ2-7
CDR3 protein: CARWGGADLTYEQYF
CDR3 DNA: TGTGCCAGGTGGGGGGGGGCAGACCTCACCTACGAGCAGTACTTC

D gene: TRBD1
V gene: TRBV9
J gene: TRBJ2-7
CDR3 protein: CASSEGTGRVYEQYF
CDR3 DNA: TGTGCCAGCAGCGAAGGGACAGGGAGGGTCTACGAGCAGTACTTC

D gene: .
V gene: TRBV6-6
J gene: TRBJ1-1
CDR3 protein: CASSYQVTEAFF
CDR3 DNA: TGTGCCAGCAGTTATCAGGTCACTGAAGCTTTCTTT

D gene: .
V gene: TRBV9
J gene: TRBJ2-5
CDR3 protein: CASSVAAGGRIQETQYF
CDR3 DNA: TGTGCCAGCAGCGTAGCCGCAGGAGGTAGGATCCAAGAGACCCAGTACTTC

D gene: .
V gene: TRBV29-1
J gene: TRBJ2-1
CDR3 protein: CSVAGGLPDNEQFF
CDR3 DNA: TGCAGCGTTGCTGGGGGCCTACCCGACAATGAGCAGTTCTTC

D gene: .
V gene: TRBV20-1
J gene: TRBJ2-1
CDR3 protein: CSARGPGAQFF
CDR3 DNA: TGCAGTGCTAGGGGTCCTGGGGCGCAGTTCTTC

D gene: .
V gene: TRBV29-1
J gene: TRBJ2-1
CDR3 protein: CSVGHGSSSNEQFF
CDR3 DNA: TGCAGCGTTGGTCACGGGAGTAGTAGCAATGAGCAGTTCTTC

D gene: .
V gene: TRBV27
J gene: TRBJ1-4
CDR3 protein: CASSTGIGGEKLFF
CDR3 DNA: TGTGCCAGCAGTACAGGGATAGGCGGCGAAAAACTGTTTTTT

D gene: .
V gene: TRBV7-6
J gene: TRBJ1-3
CDR3 protein: CASSSTGHRSSGNTIYF
CDR3 DNA: TGTGCCAGCAGCTCAACGGGACACCGGAGCTCTGGAAACACCATATATTTT

D gene: TRBD2
V gene: TRBV7-8
J gene: TRBJ2-5
CDR3 protein: CASSLGLAGETQYF
CDR3 DNA: TGTGCCAGCAGCTTAGGACTAGCTGGGGAGACCCAGTACTTC

D gene: .
V gene: TRBV18
J gene: TRBJ2-3
CDR3 protein: CASSPLGLVSTDTQYF
CDR3 DNA: TGTGCCAGCTCACCACTGGGACTCGTGAGCACAGATACGCAGTATTTT

D gene: .
V gene: TRBV11-1
J gene: TRBJ2-3
CDR3 protein: CASTLGSGEDTQYF
CDR3 DNA: TGTGCCAGCACCTTAGGTAGTGGGGAGGATACGCAGTATTTT

D gene: .
V gene: TRBV29-1
J gene: TRBJ2-1
CDR3 protein: CSVADIYNEQFF
CDR3 DNA: TGCAGCGTTGCGGACATATACAATGAGCAGTTCTTC

D gene: .
V gene: TRBV9
J gene: TRBJ2-3
CDR3 protein: CASSAYPQADTQYF
CDR3 DNA: TGTGCCAGCAGCGCTTATCCCCAGGCAGATACGCAGTATTTT

D gene: .
V gene: TRBV2
J gene: TRBJ2-2
CDR3 protein: CASFGYRNTGELFF
CDR3 DNA: TGTGCCAGCTTTGGATACAGGAACACCGGGGAGCTGTTTTTT

D gene: .
V gene: TRBV4-1
J gene: TRBJ1-2
CDR3 protein: CASSLRDTGYGYTF
CDR3 DNA: TGCGCCAGCAGCCTCCGGGACACGGGCTATGGCTACACCTTC

D gene: TRBD2
V gene: TRBV18
J gene: TRBJ2-5
CDR3 protein: CASSTGLAGWETQYF
CDR3 DNA: TGTGCCAGCTCAACGGGACTAGCGGGATGGGAGACCCAGTACTTC

D gene: .
V gene: TRBV29-1
J gene: TRBJ1-2
CDR3 protein: CSVDNGGYGYTF
CDR3 DNA: TGCAGCGTTGACAACGGTGGCTATGGCTACACCTTC

D gene: TRBD2
V gene: TRBV7-3
J gene: TRBJ2-7
CDR3 protein: CASSFAGGLAGGEQYF
CDR3 DNA: TGTGCCAGCAGCTTCGCGGGTGGGCTAGCGGGCGGTGAGCAGTACTTC

D gene: TRBD1
V gene: TRBV5-1
J gene: TRBJ1-4
CDR3 protein: CASSLDGTGLIWEKLFF
CDR3 DNA: TGCGCCAGCAGCTTGGATGGGACAGGGTTAATTTGGGAAAAACTGTTTTTT

D gene: TRBD1
V gene: TRBV4-2
J gene: TRBJ2-1
CDR3 protein: CASSLLPGQGGHEQFF
CDR3 DNA: TGTGCCAGCAGCCTGCTGCCGGGACAGGGGGGTCATGAGCAGTTCTTC

D gene: .
V gene: TRBV7-2
J gene: TRBJ1-1
CDR3 protein: CASSPTRNTEAFF
CDR3 DNA: TGTGCCAGCAGCCCCACTAGGAACACTGAAGCTTTCTTT

D gene: .
V gene: TRBV4-1
J gene: TRBJ2-3
CDR3 protein: CASSQEILRTRYF
CDR3 DNA: TGCGCCAGCAGCCAAGAGATCCTTCGAACGAGGTATTTT

D gene: .
V gene: TRBV5-6
J gene: TRBJ1-3
CDR3 protein: CASSYGPTSSSGNTIYF
CDR3 DNA: TGTGCCAGCAGCTATGGGCCGACATCAAGCTCTGGAAACACCATATATTTT

D gene: TRBD1
V gene: TRBV5-4
J gene: TRBJ1-1
CDR3 protein: CASSFPTGMNTEAFF
CDR3 DNA: TGTGCCAGCAGCTTCCCGACAGGGATGAACACTGAAGCTTTCTTT

D gene: .
V gene: TRBV7-3
J gene: TRBJ2-7
CDR3 protein: CASSLGGQNAYEQYF
CDR3 DNA: TGTGCCAGCAGCTTAGGAGGGCAGAACGCCTACGAGCAGTACTTC

D gene: .
V gene: TRBV11-2
J gene: TRBJ2-7
CDR3 protein: CASSSWTAFTYEQYF
CDR3 DNA: TGTGCCAGCAGCTCCTGGACAGCCTTTACCTACGAGCAGTACTTC

D gene: .
V gene: TRBV18
J gene: TRBJ1-2
CDR3 protein: CASSPDRNYGYTF
CDR3 DNA: TGTGCCAGCTCACCAGACAGGAACTATGGCTACACCTTC

D gene: TRBD1
V gene: TRBV14
J gene: TRBJ2-5
CDR3 protein: CASSSRGTGRETQYF
CDR3 DNA: TGTGCCAGCAGCTCCCGGGGGACAGGGCGAGAGACCCAGTACTTC

D gene: TRBD1
V gene: TRBV7-8
J gene: TRBJ1-1
CDR3 protein: CASSLAGQGTEAFF
CDR3 DNA: TGTGCCAGCAGCTTAGCCGGACAGGGGACTGAAGCTTTCTTT

D gene: .
V gene: TRBV30
J gene: TRBJ2-2
CDR3 protein: CACAPGARELFF
CDR3 DNA: TGTGCCTGCGCCCCCGGAGCCCGGGAGCTGTTTTTT

D gene: .
V gene: TRBV29-1
J gene: TRBJ1-2
CDR3 protein: CSVRPRQSNRDGYTF
CDR3 DNA: TGCAGCGTTAGGCCTCGCCAATCAAACAGGGACGGCTACACCTTC

D gene: TRBD1
V gene: TRBV6-5
J gene: TRBJ2-1
CDR3 protein: CASSYSPSDRGNEQFF
CDR3 DNA: TGTGCCAGCAGTTACTCCCCATCGGACAGGGGCAATGAGCAGTTCTTC

D gene: .
V gene: TRBV5-4
J gene: TRBJ2-5
CDR3 protein: CASSRGAVVETQYF
CDR3 DNA: TGTGCCAGCAGCCGGGGGGCAGTCGTAGAGACCCAGTACTTC

D gene: TRBD2
V gene: TRBV6-1
J gene: TRBJ2-1
CDR3 protein: CASSETSGNNEQFF
CDR3 DNA: TGTGCCAGCAGTGAGACTAGCGGAAACAATGAGCAGTTCTTC